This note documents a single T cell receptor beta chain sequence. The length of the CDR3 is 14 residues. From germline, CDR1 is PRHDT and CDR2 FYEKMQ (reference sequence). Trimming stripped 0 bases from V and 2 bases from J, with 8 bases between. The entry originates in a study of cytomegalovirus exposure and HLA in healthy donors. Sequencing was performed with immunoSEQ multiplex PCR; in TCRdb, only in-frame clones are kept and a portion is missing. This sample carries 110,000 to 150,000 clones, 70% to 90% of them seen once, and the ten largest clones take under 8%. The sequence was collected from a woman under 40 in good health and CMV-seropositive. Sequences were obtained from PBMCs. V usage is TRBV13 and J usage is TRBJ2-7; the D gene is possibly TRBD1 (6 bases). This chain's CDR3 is CASSLGRTAYEQYF. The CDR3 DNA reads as TGTGCCAGCAGCTTAGGGAGGACAGCCTACGAGCAGTACTTC.